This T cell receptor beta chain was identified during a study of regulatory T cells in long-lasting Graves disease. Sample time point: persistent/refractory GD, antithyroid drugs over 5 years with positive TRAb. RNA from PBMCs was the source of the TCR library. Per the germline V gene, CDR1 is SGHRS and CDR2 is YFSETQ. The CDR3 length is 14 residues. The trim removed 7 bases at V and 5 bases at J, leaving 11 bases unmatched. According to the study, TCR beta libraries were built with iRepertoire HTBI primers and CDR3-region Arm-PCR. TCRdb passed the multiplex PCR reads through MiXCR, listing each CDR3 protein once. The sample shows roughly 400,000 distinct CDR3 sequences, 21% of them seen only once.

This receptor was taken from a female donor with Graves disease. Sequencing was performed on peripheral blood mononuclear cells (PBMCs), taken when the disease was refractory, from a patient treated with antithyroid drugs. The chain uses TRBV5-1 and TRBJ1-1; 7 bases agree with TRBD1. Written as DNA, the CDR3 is TGCGCCAGCCGCCCACAGGGGCCCGAGACTGAAGCTTTCTTT. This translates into CASRPQGPETEAFF.